This T cell receptor beta chain is drawn from a study of blood T cell repertoires in COVID-19 (dated by TCRdb to 2020 to 2022). A note on the overall study: Collaborator samples came from the United States, Italy and Spain and covered acute and convalescent phases of COVID-19. The prospective study material was composed of cDNA or gDNA derived from T cells, B-cell-depleted T cells, or PBMCs. Deeply sampled blood TCRbeta repertoires from subjects exposed to, actively infected with, or recovered from COVID-19 were included in the dataset. The repertoires were released in a freely available public database meant as a resource for research on the immune response to SARS-CoV-2. The samples were drawn from the first 160 participants of the ongoing ImmuneRACE study and from roughly 1,300 subjects provided by 6 global collaborators. A de-identified subject ID, COVID-19 status, age in years and sex were almost always included in the sample metadata. Where available, HLA class I and class II types were obtained from metadata supplied by the sample provider rather than from assay-based typing. Broad study findings and their caveats: The quantity of clinical and demographic metadata differed by source and by participant and was supplied without curation.

TCRbeta CDR3 regions were amplified from genomic DNA by means of the immunoSEQ Assay, a bias-controlled multiplex PCR. Per the authors' processing: The number of nucleated cells in each sample was estimated from the amplification of reference gene primers within the assay. To quantify the absolute abundance of each unique TCRbeta CDR3 rearrangement, sequence reads were collapsed and filtered. Productive Simpson clonality was computed per sample as the square root of Simpson's diversity index over productive rearrangements. TCRdb re-hosts the immuneACCESS table, in-frame sequences only. Its copies lack some clones; in the studies checked, an unresolved V gene accounts for under half of them, and the cause for the rest is not known. V, J and clone size are those of that table, while D and trimming were read from the DNA. Within this sample are about 380,000 clones, with roughly nine tenths of them counted one time only. Together, the top ten hold almost 3% of the sample.

Turning to this clone: Its antigen target is currently unknown. Base qualities are not at hand, and no much larger clone is one base apart.

In the prospective study, participants were roughly 18 to 95 years old, resided in about 25 geographic areas of the United States, and were enrolled through a virtual design. In the prospective study, cohorts were assigned on the basis of participant-reported clinical history obtained from a screening survey and a study questionnaire. For ImmuneRACE Cohort 3, a participant was defined as recovered based on two consecutive negative NP/OP PCR tests, clearance by a healthcare professional, or resolution of symptoms. In the prospective study, whole blood, serum and a nasopharyngeal or oropharyngeal swab were collected from each participant by mobile phlebotomists. Additional blood draws and questionnaires over an approximately 2-month period could optionally be provided by prospective study participants. Blood samples from the prospective study were shipped frozen or at room temperature prior to DNA extraction.

The sequence came from a woman aged 25 to 45 who had recovered from COVID-19. Sequencing was carried out using PBMCs or T cells enriched from blood (not recorded which).

The CDR3 protein is CASSPSTYEQYF. The sequenced DNA: TGTGCCAGCTCACCTTCGACATACGAGCAGTACTTC. The chain was built from TRBV18 and TRBJ2-7, with the D gene not confidently named. From a lookup of the germline V gene, CDR1 and CDR2 are KGHSH and LQKENI. The CDR3 has 12 amino acids, counting the end cysteine and phenylalanine. The read is trimmed to its CDR3 DNA, 36 bases read in frame from base 1. V is reduced by 3 bases and J by 4 bases, leaving a spacing of 7 bases between them.